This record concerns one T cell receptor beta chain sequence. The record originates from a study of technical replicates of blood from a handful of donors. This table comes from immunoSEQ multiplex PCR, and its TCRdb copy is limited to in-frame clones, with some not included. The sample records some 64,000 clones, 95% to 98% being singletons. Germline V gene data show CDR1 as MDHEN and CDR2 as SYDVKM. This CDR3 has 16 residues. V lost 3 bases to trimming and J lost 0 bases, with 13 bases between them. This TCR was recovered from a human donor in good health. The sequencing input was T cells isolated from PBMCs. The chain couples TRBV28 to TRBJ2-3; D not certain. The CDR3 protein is CASSFPLQKSTDTQYF. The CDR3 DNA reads TGTGCCAGCAGTTTCCCCCTTCAGAAAAGCACAGATACGCAGTATTTT.